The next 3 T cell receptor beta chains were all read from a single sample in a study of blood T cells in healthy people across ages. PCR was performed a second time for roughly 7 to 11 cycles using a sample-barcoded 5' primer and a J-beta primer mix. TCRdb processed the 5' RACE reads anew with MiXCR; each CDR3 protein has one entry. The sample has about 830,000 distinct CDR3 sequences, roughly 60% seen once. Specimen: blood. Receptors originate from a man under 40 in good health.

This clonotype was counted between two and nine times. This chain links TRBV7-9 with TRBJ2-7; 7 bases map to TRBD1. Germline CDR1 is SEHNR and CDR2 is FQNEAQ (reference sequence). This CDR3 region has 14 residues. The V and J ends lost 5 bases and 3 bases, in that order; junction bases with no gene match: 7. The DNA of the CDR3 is TGTGCCAGCAGCCGAGGGGGCCCCGACTACGAGCAGTACTTC. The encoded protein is CASSRGGPDYEQYF.

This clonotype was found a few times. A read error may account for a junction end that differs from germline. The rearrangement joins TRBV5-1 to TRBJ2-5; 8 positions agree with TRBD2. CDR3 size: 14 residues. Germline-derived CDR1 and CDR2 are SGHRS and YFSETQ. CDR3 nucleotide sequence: TGCGCCAGCGCGGATGCGGGGGGCCAAGAGGCCCAGTACTTC. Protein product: CASADAGGQEAQYF.

CDR3 bases: TGTGCCAGCAGCACGGGGTACGTCGGGAAGCTCGAGCAGTACTTC. Translating it yields CASSTGYVGKLEQYF. The V and J genes are TRBV7-2 and TRBJ2-7; D is possibly TRBD2 (5 bases). Germline CDR1 and CDR2: SGHTA and FQGNSA. V shed 5 bases and J shed 6 bases, with 20 bases lying between them. There are 15 residues in the CDR3.